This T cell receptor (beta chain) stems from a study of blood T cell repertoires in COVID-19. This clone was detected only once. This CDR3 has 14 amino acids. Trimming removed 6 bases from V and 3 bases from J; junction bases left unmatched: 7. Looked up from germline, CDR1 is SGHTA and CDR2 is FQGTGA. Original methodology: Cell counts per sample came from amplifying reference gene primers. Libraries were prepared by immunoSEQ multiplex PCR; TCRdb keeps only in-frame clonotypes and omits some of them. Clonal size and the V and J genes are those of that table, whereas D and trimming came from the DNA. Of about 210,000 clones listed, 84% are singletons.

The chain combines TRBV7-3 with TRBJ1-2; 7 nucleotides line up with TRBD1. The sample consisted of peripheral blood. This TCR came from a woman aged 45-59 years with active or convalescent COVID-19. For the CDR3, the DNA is TGTGCCAGCAGTCATACAGGGGACGACTATGGCTACACCTTC. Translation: CASSHTGDDYGYTF. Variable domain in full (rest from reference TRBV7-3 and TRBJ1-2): GAGVSQTPSNKVTEKGKYVELRCDPISGHTALYWYRQSLGQGPEFLIYFQGTGAADDSGLPNDRFFAVRPEGSVSTLKIQRTERGDSAVYLCASSHTGDDYGYTFGSGTRLTVV.